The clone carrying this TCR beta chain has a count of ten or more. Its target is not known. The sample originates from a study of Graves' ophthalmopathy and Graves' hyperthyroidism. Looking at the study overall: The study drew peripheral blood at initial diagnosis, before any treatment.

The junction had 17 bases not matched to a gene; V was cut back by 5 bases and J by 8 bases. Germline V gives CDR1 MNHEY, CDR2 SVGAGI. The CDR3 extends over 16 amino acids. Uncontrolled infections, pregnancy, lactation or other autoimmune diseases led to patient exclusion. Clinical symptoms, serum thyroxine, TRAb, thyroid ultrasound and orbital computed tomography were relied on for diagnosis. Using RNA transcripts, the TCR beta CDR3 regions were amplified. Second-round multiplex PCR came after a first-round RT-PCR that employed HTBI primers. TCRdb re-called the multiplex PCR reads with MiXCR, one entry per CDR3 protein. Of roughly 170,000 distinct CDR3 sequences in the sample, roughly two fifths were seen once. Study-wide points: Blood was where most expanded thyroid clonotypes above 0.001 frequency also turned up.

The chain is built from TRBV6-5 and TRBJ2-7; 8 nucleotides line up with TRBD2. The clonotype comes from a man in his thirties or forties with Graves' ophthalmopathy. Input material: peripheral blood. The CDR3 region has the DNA TGTGCCAGCAGTACCCCAAAAACGAGCGGGAGTCAAAAGCAGTACTTC. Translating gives CASSTPKTSGSQKQYF.